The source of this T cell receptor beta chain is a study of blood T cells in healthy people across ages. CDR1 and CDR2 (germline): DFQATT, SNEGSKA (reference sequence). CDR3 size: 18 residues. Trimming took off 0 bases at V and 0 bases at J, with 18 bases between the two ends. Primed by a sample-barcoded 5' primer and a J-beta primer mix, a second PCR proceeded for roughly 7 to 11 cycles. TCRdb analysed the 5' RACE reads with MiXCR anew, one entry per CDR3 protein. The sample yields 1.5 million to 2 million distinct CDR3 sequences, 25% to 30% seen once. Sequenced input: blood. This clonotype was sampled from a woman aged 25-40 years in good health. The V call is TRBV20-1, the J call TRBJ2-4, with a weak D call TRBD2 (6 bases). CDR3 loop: CSARDPGTEILAKNIQYF. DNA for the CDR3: TGCAGTGCTAGAGATCCAGGGACTGAAATCCTAGCCAAAAACATTCAGTACTTC.